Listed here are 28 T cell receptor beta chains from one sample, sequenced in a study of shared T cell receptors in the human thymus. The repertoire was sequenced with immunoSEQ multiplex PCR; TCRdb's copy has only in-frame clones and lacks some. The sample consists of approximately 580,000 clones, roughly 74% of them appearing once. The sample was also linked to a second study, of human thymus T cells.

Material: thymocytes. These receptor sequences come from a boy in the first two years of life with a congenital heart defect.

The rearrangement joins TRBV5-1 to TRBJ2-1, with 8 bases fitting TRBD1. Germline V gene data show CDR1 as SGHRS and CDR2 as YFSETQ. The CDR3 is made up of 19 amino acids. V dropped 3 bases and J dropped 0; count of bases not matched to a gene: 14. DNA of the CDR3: TGCGCCAGCAGCTCAAAGGGGGACAGGATTAATAGCTCCTACAATGAGCAGTTCTTC. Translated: CASSSKGDRINSSYNEQFF. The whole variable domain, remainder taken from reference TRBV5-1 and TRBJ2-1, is KAGVTQTPRYLIKTRGQQVTLSCSPISGHRSVSWYQQTPGQGLQFLFEYFSETQRNKGNFPGRFSGRQFSNSRSEMNVSTLELGDSALYLCASSSKGDRINSSYNEQFFGPGTRLTVL.

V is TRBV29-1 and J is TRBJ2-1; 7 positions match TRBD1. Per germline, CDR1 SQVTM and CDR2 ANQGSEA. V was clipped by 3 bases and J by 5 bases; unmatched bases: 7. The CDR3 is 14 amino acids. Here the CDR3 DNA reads TGCAGCGTTGATGGAGACAGGGCACACAATGAGCAGTTCTTC. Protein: CSVDGDRAHNEQFF.

CDR3 amino acids: CASSAHITYEQYF. Here the CDR3 DNA reads TGTGCCAGCAGTGCCCACATTACCTACGAGCAGTACTTC. The chain is built from TRBV28 and TRBJ2-7, with no clear D. CDR1 MDHEN and CDR2 SYDVKM come from the germline V gene. The CDR3 has 13 residues. Deletions cut 5 bases from V and 2 bases from J, with 10 bases between. Combining the CDR3 with reference TRBV28 and TRBJ2-7 gives the whole variable domain DVKVTQSSRYLVKRTGEKVFLECVQDMDHENMFWYRQDPGLGLRLIYFSYDVKMKEKGDIPEGYSVSREKKERFSLILESASTNQTSMYLCASSAHITYEQYFGPGTRLTVT.

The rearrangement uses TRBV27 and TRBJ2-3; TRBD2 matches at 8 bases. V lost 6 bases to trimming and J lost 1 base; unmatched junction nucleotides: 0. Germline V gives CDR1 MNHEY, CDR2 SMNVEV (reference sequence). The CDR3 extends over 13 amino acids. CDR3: CASRTSGTDTQYF. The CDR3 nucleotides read TGTGCCAGCAGGACTAGCGGCACAGATACGCAGTATTTT.

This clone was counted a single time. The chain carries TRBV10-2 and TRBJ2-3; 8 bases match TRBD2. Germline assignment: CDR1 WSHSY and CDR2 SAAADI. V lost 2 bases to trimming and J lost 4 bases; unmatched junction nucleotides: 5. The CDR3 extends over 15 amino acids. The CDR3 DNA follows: TGCGCCAGCAGTGAGCTAGCGGGCGTTCCAGATACGCAGTATTTT. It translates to CASSELAGVPDTQYF.

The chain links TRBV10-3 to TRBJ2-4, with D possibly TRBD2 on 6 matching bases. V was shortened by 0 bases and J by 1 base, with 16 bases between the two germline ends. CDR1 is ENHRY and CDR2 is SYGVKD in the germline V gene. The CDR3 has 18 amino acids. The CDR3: CAISESWDRGYAKNIQYF. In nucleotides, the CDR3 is TGTGCCATCAGTGAGTCTTGGGACCGGGGGTACGCCAAAAACATTCAGTACTTC.

The CDR3 coding sequence is TGCGCCAGCCATCGGGCAGGGGACAGGGGGCGCTTGGTTTATGGCTACACCTTC. Encoded protein: CASHRAGDRGRLVYGYTF. The chain carries TRBV23-1 and TRBJ1-2; 12 bases are shared with TRBD1. TRBV23-1 is filed as an ORF, its function uncertain. Trimming removed 8 bases from V and 5 bases from J; junction bases left unmatched: 18. The CDR3 loop spans 18 amino acids.

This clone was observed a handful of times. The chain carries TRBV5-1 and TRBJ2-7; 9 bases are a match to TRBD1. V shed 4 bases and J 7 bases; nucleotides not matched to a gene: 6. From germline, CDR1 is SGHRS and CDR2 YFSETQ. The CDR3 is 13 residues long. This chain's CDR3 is CASSNGTGREQYF. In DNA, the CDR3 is TGCGCCAGCAGCAACGGGACAGGGCGAGAGCAGTACTTC.

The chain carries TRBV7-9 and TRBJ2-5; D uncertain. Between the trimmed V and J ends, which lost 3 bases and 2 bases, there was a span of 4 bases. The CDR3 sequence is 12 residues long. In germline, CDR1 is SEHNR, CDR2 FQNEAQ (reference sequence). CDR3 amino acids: CASSFNQETQYF. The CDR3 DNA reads TGTGCCAGCAGCTTTAATCAAGAGACCCAGTACTTC.

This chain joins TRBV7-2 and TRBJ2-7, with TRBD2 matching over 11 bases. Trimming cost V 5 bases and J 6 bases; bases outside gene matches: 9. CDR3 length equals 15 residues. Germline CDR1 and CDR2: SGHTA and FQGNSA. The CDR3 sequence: CASSPRSSGRPEQYF. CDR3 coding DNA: TGTGCCAGCAGCCCCCGTTCTAGCGGGAGGCCCGAGCAGTACTTC.

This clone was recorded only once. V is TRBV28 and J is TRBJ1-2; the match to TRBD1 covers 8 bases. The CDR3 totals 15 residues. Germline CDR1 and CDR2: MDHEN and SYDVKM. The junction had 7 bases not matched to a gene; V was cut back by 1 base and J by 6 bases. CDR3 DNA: TGTGCCAGCAGTTTATATTGGGCAGGGGGCGATGGCTACACCTTC. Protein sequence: CASSLYWAGGDGYTF.

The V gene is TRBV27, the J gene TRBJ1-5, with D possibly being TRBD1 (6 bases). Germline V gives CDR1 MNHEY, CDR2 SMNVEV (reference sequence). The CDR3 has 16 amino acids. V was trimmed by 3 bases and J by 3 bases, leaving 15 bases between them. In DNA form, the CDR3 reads TGTGCCAGCAGTTTCAGGGGCAACACCTACAATCAGCCCCAGCATTTT. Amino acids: CASSFRGNTYNQPQHF.

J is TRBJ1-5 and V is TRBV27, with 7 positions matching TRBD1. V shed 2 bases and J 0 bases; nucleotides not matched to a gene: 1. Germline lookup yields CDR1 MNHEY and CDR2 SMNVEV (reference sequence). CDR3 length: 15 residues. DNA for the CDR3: TGTGCCAGCAGTTTAGGGACAGATAGCAATCAGCCCCAGCATTTT. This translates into CASSLGTDSNQPQHF.

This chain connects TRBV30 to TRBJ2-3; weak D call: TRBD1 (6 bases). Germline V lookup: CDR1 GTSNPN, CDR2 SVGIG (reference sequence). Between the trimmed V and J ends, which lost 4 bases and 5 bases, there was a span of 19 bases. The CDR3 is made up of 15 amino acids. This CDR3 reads CAWIMAGVGRDTQYF. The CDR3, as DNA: TGTGCCTGGATAATGGCAGGGGTGGGGCGAGATACGCAGTATTTT.

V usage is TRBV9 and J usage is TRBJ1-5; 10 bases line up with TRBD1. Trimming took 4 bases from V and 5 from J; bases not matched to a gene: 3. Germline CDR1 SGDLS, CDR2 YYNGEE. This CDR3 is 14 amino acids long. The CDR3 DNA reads TGTGCCAGCAGCTTCGGGACAGGGGATCAGCCCCAGCATTTT. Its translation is CASSFGTGDQPQHF.

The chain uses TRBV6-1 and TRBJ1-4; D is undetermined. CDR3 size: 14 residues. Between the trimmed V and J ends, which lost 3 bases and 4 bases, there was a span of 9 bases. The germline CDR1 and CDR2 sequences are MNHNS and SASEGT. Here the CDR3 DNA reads TGTGCCAGCAGTGATGGGCACCTTAATGAAAAACTGTTTTTT. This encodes CASSDGHLNEKLFF.

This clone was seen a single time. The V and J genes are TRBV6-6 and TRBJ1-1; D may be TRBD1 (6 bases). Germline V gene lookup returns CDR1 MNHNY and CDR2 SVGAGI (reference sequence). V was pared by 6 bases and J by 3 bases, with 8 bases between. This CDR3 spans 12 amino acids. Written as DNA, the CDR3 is TGTGCCAGCAGACAGGGCGACACTGAAGCTTTCTTT. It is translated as CASRQGDTEAFF.

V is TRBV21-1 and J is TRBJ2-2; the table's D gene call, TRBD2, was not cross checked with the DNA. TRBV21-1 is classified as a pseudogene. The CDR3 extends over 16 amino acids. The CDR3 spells CASSKSKRPNTGELFF. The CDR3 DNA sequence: TGTGCCAGCAGCAAATCCAAGCGGCCCAACACCGGGGAGCTGTTTTTT.

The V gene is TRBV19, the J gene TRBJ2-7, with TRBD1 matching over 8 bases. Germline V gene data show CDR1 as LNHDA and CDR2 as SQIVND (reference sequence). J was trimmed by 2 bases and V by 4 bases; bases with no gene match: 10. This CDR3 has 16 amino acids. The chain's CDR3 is CASSTAGTGLAYEQYF. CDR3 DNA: TGTGCCAGTAGTACCGCCGGGACAGGCCTAGCCTACGAGCAGTACTTC.

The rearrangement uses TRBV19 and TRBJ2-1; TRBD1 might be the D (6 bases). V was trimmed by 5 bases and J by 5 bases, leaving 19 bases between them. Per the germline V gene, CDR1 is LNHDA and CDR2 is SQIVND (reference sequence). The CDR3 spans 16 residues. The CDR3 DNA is TGTGCCAGTAGTGCCAGCACCAGGGACATCGACAATGAGCAGTTCTTC. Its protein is CASSASTRDIDNEQFF.

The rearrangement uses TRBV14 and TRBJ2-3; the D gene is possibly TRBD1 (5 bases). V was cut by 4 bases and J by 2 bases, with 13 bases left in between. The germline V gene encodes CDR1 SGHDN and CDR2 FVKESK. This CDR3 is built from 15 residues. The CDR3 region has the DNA TGTGCCAGCAGCCGATCTACAGGATTCACAGATACGCAGTATTTT. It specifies CASSRSTGFTDTQYF.

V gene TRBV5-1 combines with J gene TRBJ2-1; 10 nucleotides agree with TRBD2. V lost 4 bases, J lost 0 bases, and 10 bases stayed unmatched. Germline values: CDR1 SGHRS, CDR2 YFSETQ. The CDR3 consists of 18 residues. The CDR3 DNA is TGCGCCAGCAGCGCCGCCCCACTAGCGGGGAGCTCCTACAATGAGCAGTTCTTC. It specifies CASSAAPLAGSSYNEQFF.

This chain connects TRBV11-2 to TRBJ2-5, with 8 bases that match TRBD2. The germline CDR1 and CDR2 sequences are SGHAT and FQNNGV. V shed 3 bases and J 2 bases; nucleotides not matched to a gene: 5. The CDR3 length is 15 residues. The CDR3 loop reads CASSLVTSGQETQYF. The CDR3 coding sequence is TGTGCCAGCAGCTTGGTCACTAGCGGTCAAGAGACCCAGTACTTC.

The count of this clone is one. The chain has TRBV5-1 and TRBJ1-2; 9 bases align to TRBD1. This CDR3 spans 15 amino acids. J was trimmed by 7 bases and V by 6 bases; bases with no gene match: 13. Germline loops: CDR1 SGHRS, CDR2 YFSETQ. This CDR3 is CASKIWTGEAGGYTF. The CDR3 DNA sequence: TGCGCCAGCAAGATTTGGACAGGGGAGGCAGGTGGCTACACCTTC.

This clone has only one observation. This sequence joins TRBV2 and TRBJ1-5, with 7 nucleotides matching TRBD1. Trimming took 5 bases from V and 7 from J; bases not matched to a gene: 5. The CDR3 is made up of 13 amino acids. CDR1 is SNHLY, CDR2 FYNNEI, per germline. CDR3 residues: CASSRQGRQPQHF. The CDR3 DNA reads TGTGCCAGCAGTCGACAGGGAAGACAGCCCCAGCATTTT.

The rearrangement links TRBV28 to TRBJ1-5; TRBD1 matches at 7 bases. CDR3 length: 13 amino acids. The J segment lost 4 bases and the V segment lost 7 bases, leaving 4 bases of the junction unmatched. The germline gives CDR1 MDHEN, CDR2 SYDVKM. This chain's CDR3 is CASIRQGNQPQHF. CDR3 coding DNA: TGTGCCAGCATTCGACAGGGAAATCAGCCCCAGCATTTT.

CDR3 sequence reads: CASSLHGTYGYTF. As DNA, the CDR3 is TGTGCCAGCAGCTTACATGGGACTTATGGCTACACCTTC. The chain joins TRBV11-2 to TRBJ1-2; maybe TRBD1 (5 bases). V lost 2 bases and J 5 bases, leaving 9 bases between the germline ends. Germline V gene sequence: CDR1 SGHAT, CDR2 FQNNGV. This CDR3 is 13 amino acids long.

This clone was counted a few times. CDR3 DNA: TGCGCCAGCAGCCAAGAAGGGGTTCAGACTGAAGCTTTCTTT. Translation gives CASSQEGVQTEAFF. This chain connects TRBV4-3 to TRBJ1-1, with a weak D call TRBD1 (5 bases). The CDR3 totals 14 residues. V was trimmed by 0 bases and J by 5 bases, leaving 10 bases between them. Germline V gene sequence: CDR1 LGHNA, CDR2 YSLEER.